The source of this T cell receptor beta chain is a study of T cell responses to AZD1222 COVID-19 vaccine. Study-level findings and limits: In a largely white British group with more females than males, clonal diversity was possibly underestimated.

This clone was seen only once. Antigen unknown. The CDR3 runs to 17 residues. Per germline, CDR1 SGHTA and CDR2 FQGNSA. The ends were cut back, 4 bases at V and 4 bases at J, with 19 bases in the middle. Sequenced by immunoSEQ multiplex PCR; TCRdb stores in-frame clones only, minus some. The data show about 150,000 clones, 90% seen once. The J gene is TRBJ2-2, the V gene TRBV7-2; D not certain. The sequence came from an adult who received the AZD1222 COVID-19 vaccine. Sequenced here: peripheral blood, sampled 28 days after the second AZD1222 dose. The CDR3 bases are TGTGCCAGCAGCTCTCGACCGGTAATTAGCACCACCGGGGAGCTGTTTTTT. Translated: CASSSRPVISTTGELFF.